These T cell receptor beta chains were read from a single sample in a study of T cells expressing NK-cell markers. For each CDR3 protein, TCRdb gives one entry from its re-call of the 5' RACE reads, without DNA. In all, the sample yields some 460,000 distinct CDR3 sequences. The sequencing input was blood T cells: a sorted CD56 or NKG2C T cell subset, CD4+ or CD8+ T cells, or bulk PBMC T cells (not recorded which). These receptors were taken from a woman between 50 and 59 years old in good health. The CDR3 runs from the conserved cysteine through the conserved F or W. Each record gives: J gene, V gene, CDR3 protein.

j_call: TRBJ1-1; v_call: TRBV2; cdr3_aa: CASSEEGTRLRNTEAFF
j_call: TRBJ2-1; v_call: TRBV14; cdr3_aa: CASSQEFLAGGQQFF
j_call: TRBJ1-1; v_call: TRBV5-5; cdr3_aa: CASSHTGVWNTEAFF
j_call: TRBJ1-2; v_call: TRBV4-1; cdr3_aa: CASSQVGQPVYGYTF
j_call: TRBJ2-2; v_call: TRBV3-1; cdr3_aa: CASSQERLAGAAGELFF
j_call: TRBJ2-2; v_call: TRBV13; cdr3_aa: CASSLSTVGGLFF
j_call: TRBJ2-3; v_call: TRBV7-9; cdr3_aa: CATRGRYTDTQYF
j_call: TRBJ1-1; v_call: TRBV12-3/TRBV12-4; cdr3_aa: CATTLGRIPEAFF
j_call: TRBJ1-2; v_call: TRBV10-1; cdr3_aa: CASSRGTNYGYTF
j_call: TRBJ2-1; v_call: TRBV6-1; cdr3_aa: CASSEMGQLYNEQFF
j_call: TRBJ2-5; v_call: TRBV4-1; cdr3_aa: CASSQEPTWNGETQYF
j_call: TRBJ1-1; v_call: TRBV10-2; cdr3_aa: CATQDFQVNTEAFF
j_call: TRBJ1-2; v_call: TRBV15; cdr3_aa: CATSRDRRGGYTF
j_call: TRBJ2-7; v_call: TRBV7-9; cdr3_aa: CASSPSSGRALKSSYEQYF
j_call: TRBJ2-1; v_call: TRBV20-1; cdr3_aa: CSAPNYPGNYNEQFF
j_call: TRBJ1-1; v_call: TRBV20-1; cdr3_aa: CSAREGFLNTEAFF
j_call: TRBJ2-2; v_call: TRBV5-1; cdr3_aa: CASSTSSGNTGELFF
j_call: TRBJ2-2; v_call: TRBV3-1; cdr3_aa: CASSQRAGTGELFF
j_call: TRBJ2-7; v_call: TRBV5-8; cdr3_aa: CASSPGGTTSEQYF
j_call: TRBJ2-1; v_call: TRBV4-2; cdr3_aa: CASSQALAGGYNEQFF
j_call: TRBJ2-1; v_call: TRBV20-1; cdr3_aa: CSAPELAGGYNEQFF
j_call: TRBJ2-5; v_call: TRBV7-6; cdr3_aa: CASKLLAVQETQYF
j_call: TRBJ1-3; v_call: TRBV9; cdr3_aa: CASSVNTGGSGNTIYF
j_call: TRBJ2-3; v_call: TRBV12-3/TRBV12-4; cdr3_aa: CASSSGLAGVTSTDTQYF
j_call: TRBJ2-2; v_call: TRBV6-1; cdr3_aa: CASRGGGRGELFF
j_call: TRBJ1-5; v_call: TRBV24-1; cdr3_aa: CATSDWRTGVGQPQHF
j_call: TRBJ1-1; v_call: TRBV5-1; cdr3_aa: CASRPIGGGERTEAFF
j_call: TRBJ2-3; v_call: TRBV24-1; cdr3_aa: CATSDSTESGWSQYF
j_call: TRBJ2-3; v_call: TRBV7-2; cdr3_aa: CASSFSFSGRITDTQYF
j_call: TRBJ1-2; v_call: TRBV27; cdr3_aa: CASSLGAGEENYGYTF
j_call: TRBJ2-1; v_call: TRBV7-9; cdr3_aa: CASRPYGLNEQFF
j_call: TRBJ2-3; v_call: TRBV10-3; cdr3_aa: CAISESSGRGADTQYF
j_call: TRBJ2-5; v_call: TRBV5-6; cdr3_aa: CASSLLSGRETQYF
j_call: TRBJ1-5; v_call: TRBV7-9; cdr3_aa: CASSEGDYQPQHF
j_call: TRBJ2-3; v_call: TRBV12-3/TRBV12-4; cdr3_aa: CASPSLSTDTQYF
j_call: TRBJ2-2; v_call: TRBV15; cdr3_aa: CATDRNTGELFF
j_call: TRBJ1-5; v_call: TRBV7-9; cdr3_aa: CASSLAAGAQNQPQHF